This note documents a single T cell receptor beta chain sequence. The target antigen is unknown. What was sequenced were expressed TCRB transcripts, since all of the isolated RNA had been reverse transcribed. This table comes from immunoSEQ multiplex PCR, and its TCRdb copy is limited to in-frame clones, with some not included. The sample holds around 690,000 clones; 9.5% to 15% are singletons and the top ten take more than 0.09%. This CDR3 contains 14 residues. Trimming at V came to 7 bases and at J to 5 bases, leaving 7 bases not matched to a gene. Germline CDR1 is SGHAT and CDR2 is FQNNGV. The sample belongs to a study of beta chain features in type 1 diabetes. Overall study results and limits: TCRB CDR3 length was moderately but significantly reduced in all four CD4+ subsets of Type 1 diabetes patients.

Sequencing was done on a sample of naive CD4+ T cells from blood. This chain joins TRBV11-2 and TRBJ2-3; 9 bases align to TRBD1. The receptor was isolated from a man aged 25 to 45 with type 1 diabetes. CDR3 in amino acids: CASNRDRAKDTQYF. The CDR3 coding sequence is TGTGCCAGCAACCGGGACAGGGCTAAAGATACGCAGTATTTT.